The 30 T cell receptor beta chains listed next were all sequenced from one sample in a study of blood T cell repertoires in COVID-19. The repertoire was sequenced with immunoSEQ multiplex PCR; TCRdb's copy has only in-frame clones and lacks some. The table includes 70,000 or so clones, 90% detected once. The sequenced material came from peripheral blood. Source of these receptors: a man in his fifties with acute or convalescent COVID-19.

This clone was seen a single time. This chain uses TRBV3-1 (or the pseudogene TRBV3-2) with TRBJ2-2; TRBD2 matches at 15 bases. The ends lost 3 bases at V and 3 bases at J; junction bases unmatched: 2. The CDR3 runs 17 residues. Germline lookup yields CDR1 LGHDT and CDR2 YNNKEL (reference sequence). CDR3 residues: CASSQGLAGGYTGELFF. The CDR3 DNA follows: TGTGCCAGCAGCCAGGGACTAGCGGGAGGTTACACCGGGGAGCTGTTTTTT.

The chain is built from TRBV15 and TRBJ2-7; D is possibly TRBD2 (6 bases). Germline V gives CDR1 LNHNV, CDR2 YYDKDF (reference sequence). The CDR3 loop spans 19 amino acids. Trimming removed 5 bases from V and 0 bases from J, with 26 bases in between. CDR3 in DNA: TGTGCCACCAGCTCTCTTGGCGGGGAGTCCCTTGGGGGCTCCTACGAGCAGTACTTC. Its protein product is CATSSLGGESLGGSYEQYF.

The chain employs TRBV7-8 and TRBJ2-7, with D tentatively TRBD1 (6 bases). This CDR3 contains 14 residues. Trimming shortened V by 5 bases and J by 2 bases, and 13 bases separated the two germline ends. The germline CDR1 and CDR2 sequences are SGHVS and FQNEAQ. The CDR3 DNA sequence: TGTGCCAGCAGCCCCAGACAGGTCGCCTACGAGCAGTACTTC. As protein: CASSPRQVAYEQYF.

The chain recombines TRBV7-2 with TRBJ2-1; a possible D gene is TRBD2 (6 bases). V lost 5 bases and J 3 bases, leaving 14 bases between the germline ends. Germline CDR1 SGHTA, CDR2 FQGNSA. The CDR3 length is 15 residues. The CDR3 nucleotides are TGTGCCAGCAGCCCAACGGCGGGGATCTACAATGAGCAGTTCTTC. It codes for CASSPTAGIYNEQFF. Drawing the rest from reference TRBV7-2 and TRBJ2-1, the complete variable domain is GAGVSQSPSNKVTEKGKDVELRCDPISGHTALYWYRQSLGQGLEFLIYFQGNSAPDKSGLPSDRFSAERTGGSVSTLTIQRTQQEDSAVYLCASSPTAGIYNEQFFGPGTRLTVL.

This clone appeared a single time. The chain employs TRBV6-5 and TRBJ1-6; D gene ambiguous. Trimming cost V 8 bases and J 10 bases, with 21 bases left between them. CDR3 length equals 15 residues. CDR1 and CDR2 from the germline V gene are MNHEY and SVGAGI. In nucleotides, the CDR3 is TGTGCCAGCGTGTCGGGGAGTCCCTCCCGATCACCCCTCCACTTT. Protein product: CASVSGSPSRSPLHF.

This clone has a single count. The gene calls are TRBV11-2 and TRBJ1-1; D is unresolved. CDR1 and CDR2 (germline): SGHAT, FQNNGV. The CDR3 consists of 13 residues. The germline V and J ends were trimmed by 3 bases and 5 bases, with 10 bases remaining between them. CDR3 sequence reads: CASSFQWQTEAFF. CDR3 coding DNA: TGTGCCAGCAGCTTTCAGTGGCAAACTGAAGCTTTCTTT.

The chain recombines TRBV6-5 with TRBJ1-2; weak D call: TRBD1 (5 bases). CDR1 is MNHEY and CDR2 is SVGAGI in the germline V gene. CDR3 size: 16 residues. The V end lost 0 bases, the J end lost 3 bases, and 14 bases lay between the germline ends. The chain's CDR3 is CASSYSLQGYYYGYTF. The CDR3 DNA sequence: TGTGCCAGCAGTTACTCGTTGCAGGGATATTACTATGGCTACACCTTC.

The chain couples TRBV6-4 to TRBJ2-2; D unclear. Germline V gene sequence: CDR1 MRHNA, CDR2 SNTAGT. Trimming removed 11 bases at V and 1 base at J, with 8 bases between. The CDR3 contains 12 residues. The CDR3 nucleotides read TGTGCCGAGAGCAAGAACACCGGGGAGCTGTTTTTT. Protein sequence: CAESKNTGELFF.

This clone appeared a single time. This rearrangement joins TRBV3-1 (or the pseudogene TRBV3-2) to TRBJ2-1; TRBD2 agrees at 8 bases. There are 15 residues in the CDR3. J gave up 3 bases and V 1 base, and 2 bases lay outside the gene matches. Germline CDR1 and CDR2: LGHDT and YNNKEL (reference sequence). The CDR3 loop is CASSQGGGHYNEQFF. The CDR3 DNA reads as TGTGCCAGCAGCCAAGGCGGGGGGCACTACAATGAGCAGTTCTTC.

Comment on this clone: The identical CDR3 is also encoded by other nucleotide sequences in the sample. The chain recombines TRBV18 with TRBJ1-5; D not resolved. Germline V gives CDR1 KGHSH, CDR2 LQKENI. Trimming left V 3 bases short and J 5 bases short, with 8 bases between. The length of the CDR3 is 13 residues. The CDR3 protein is CASSPGRDQPQHF. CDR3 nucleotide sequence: TGTGCCAGCTCACCTGGGAGGGATCAGCCCCAGCATTTT.

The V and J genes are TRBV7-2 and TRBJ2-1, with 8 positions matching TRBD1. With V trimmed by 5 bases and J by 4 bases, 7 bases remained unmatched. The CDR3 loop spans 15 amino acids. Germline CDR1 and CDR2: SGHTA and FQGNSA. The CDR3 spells CASSQAGGEYNEQFF. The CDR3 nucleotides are TGTGCCAGCAGCCAAGCAGGGGGCGAGTACAATGAGCAGTTCTTC.

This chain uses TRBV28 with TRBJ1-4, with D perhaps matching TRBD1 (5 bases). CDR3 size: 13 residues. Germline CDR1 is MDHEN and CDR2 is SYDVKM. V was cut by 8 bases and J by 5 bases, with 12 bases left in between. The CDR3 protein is CASGPHRNEKLFF. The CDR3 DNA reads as TGTGCCAGCGGCCCACACAGGAATGAAAAACTGTTTTTT.

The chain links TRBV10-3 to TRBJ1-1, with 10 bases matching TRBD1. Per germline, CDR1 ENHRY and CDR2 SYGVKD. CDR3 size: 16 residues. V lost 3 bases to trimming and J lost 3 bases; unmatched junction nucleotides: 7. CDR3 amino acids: CAISDPGQGRDTEAFF. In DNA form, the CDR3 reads TGTGCCATCAGTGATCCGGGACAGGGGCGGGACACTGAAGCTTTCTTT.

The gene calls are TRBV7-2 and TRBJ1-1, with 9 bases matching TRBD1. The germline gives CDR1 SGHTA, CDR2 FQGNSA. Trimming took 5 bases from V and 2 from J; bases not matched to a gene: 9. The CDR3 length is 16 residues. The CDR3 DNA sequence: TGTGCCAGCAGCCCCCCCGGGACAGGGACTAACACTGAAGCTTTCTTT. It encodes CASSPPGTGTNTEAFF. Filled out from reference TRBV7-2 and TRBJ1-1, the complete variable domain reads GAGVSQSPSNKVTEKGKDVELRCDPISGHTALYWYRQSLGQGLEFLIYFQGNSAPDKSGLPSDRFSAERTGGSVSTLTIQRTQQEDSAVYLCASSPPGTGTNTEAFFGQGTRLTVV.

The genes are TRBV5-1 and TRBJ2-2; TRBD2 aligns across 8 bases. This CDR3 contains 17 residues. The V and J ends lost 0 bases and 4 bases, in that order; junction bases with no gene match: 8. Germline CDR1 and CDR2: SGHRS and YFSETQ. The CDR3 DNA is TGCGCCAGCAGCTTGGTGGGCCTACGGGAGGGCACCGGGGAGCTGTTTTTT. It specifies CASSLVGLREGTGELFF.

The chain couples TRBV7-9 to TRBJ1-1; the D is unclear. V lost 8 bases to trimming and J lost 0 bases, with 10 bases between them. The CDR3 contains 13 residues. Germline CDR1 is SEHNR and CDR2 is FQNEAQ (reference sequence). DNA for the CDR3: TGTGCCAGCGCTAGTCAATTGAACACTGAAGCTTTCTTT. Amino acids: CASASQLNTEAFF.

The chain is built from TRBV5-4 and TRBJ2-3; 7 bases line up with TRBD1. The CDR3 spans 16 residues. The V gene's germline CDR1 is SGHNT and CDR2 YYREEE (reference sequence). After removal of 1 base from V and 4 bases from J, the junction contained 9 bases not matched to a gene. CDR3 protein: CASSLRAGTASDTQYF. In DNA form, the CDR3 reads TGTGCCAGCAGCTTGAGAGCCGGGACAGCTTCAGATACGCAGTATTTT.

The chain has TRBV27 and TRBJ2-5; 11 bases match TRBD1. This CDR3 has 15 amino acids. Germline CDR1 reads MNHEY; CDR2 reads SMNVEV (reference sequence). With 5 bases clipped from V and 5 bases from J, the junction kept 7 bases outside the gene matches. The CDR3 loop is CASSPVDRGRETQYF. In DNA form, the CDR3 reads TGTGCCAGCAGTCCCGTGGACAGGGGGCGGGAGACCCAGTACTTC.

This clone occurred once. The CDR3: CASSPSRDQPQHF. CDR3 coding DNA: TGTGCCAGCTCACCAAGCAGGGATCAGCCCCAGCATTTT. The genes are TRBV18 and TRBJ1-5; D may be TRBD1 (5 bases). From germline, CDR1 is KGHSH and CDR2 LQKENI. The CDR3 spans 13 residues. Trimming removed 2 bases from V and 5 bases from J, with 7 bases in between.

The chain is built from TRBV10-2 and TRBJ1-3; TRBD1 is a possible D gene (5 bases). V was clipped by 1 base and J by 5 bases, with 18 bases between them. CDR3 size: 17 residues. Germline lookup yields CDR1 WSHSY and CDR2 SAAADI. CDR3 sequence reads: CASSEWGIQKNRNTIYF. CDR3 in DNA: TGCGCCAGCAGTGAGTGGGGCATCCAGAAAAACCGAAACACCATATATTTT.

CDR3 in DNA: TGTGCCAGCAGCGTAGGGACTGTTAGGACAGATACGCAGTATTTT. Amino acid sequence: CASSVGTVRTDTQYF. The V and J genes are TRBV7-2 and TRBJ2-3; TRBD2 might be the D (6 bases). Germline CDR1 SGHTA, CDR2 FQGNSA. With 5 bases removed from V and 3 bases from J, the gap between germline ends came to 15 bases. The CDR3 sequence is 15 residues long. The entire variable domain, with the rest obtained from reference TRBV7-2 and TRBJ2-3, is as follows: GAGVSQSPSNKVTEKGKDVELRCDPISGHTALYWYRQSLGQGLEFLIYFQGNSAPDKSGLPSDRFSAERTGGSVSTLTIQRTQQEDSAVYLCASSVGTVRTDTQYFGPGTRLTVL.

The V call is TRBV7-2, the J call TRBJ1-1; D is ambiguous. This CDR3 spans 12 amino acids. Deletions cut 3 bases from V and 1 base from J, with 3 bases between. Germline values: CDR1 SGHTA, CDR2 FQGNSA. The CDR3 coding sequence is TGTGCCAGCAGCTTCGGGAACACTGAAGCTTTCTTT. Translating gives CASSFGNTEAFF.

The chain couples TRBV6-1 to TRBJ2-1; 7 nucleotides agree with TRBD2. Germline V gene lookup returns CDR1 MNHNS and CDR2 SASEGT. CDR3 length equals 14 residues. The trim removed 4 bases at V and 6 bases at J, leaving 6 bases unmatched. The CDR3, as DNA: TGTGCCAGCAGTGTGTCCCCGGGAGGCAATGAGCAGTTCTTC. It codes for CASSVSPGGNEQFF.

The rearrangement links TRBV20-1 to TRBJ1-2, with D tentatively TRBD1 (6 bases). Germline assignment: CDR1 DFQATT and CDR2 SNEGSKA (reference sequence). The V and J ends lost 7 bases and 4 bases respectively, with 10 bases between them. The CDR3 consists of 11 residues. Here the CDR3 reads CSGARGYGYTF. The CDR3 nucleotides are TGCAGTGGGGCCAGGGGCTATGGCTACACCTTC.

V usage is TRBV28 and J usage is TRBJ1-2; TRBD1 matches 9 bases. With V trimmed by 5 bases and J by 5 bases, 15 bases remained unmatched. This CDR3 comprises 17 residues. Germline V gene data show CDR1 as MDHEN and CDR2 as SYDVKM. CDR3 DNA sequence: TGTGCCAGCAGTCCCACAGGGGGCGTTTTATCCAGATATGGCTACACCTTC. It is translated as CASSPTGGVLSRYGYTF.

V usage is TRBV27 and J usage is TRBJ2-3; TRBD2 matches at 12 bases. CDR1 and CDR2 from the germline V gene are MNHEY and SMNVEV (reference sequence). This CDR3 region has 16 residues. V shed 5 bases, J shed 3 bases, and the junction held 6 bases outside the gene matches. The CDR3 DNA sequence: TGTGCCAGCAGTAGCTTGACTAGCGGGAGAACAGATACGCAGTATTTT. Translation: CASSSLTSGRTDTQYF.

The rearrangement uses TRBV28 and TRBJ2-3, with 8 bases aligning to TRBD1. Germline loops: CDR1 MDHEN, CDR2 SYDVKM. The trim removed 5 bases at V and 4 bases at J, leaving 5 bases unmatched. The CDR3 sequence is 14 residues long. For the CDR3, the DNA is TGTGCCAGCAGTCAGGGGGCGACCCCAGATACGCAGTATTTT. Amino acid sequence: CASSQGATPDTQYF.

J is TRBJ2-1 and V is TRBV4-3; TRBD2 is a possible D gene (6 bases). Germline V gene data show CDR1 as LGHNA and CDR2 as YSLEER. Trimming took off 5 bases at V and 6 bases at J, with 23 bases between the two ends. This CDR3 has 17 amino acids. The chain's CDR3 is CASSADPGPDYRNEQFF. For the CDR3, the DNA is TGCGCCAGCAGCGCAGATCCAGGACCGGACTACCGCAATGAGCAGTTCTTC.

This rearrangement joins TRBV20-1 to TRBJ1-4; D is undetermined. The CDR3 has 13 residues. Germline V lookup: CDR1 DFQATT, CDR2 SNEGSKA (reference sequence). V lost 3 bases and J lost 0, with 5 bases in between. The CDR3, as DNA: TGCAGTGCTAGTCCCGCAACTAATGAAAAACTGTTTTTT. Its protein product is CSASPATNEKLFF.

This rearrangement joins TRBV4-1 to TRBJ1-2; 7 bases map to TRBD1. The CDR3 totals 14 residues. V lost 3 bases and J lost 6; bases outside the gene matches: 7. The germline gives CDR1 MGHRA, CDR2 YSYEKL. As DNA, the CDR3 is TGCGCCAGCAGCCAGGAACAGGGGAAAAATGGCTACACCTTC. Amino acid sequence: CASSQEQGKNGYTF.